Listed here are 31 T cell receptor beta chains from one sample, sequenced in a study of spatial heterogeneity in lung cancer. Described time point: sample taken at primary tumor resection. One entry per CDR3 protein results from TCRdb running MiXCR on the 5' RACE reads. This table has approximately 15,000 distinct CDR3 sequences, 3.6% appearing once. Sequences were derived from normal lung tissue next to the tumor, sampled at surgery. The receptors shown here come from a male donor with early-stage non-small cell lung cancer.

Ten or more counts support this clonotype. Within a library made for alpha chains, this beta chain is off target, and its count is uninformative. This chain joins TRBV29-1 and TRBJ2-5; either TRBD1 or TRBD2 may fit D (7 bases each). Trimming took off 4 bases at V and 5 bases at J, with 11 bases between the two ends. Germline CDR1 SQVTM, CDR2 ANQGSEA. This CDR3 comprises 12 residues. The CDR3 DNA sequence: TGCAGCGTTGGACAGGGAGGGGAGACCCAGTACTTC. Its protein is CSVGQGGETQYF.

A note on this clonotype: The size of this beta chain means little, since it is a stray read in a library made for alpha chains. This rearrangement joins TRBV11-3 to TRBJ2-7; D assignment may be TRBD1 or TRBD2 (5 bases each). The CDR3 sequence is 15 residues long. V was shortened by 4 bases and J by 5 bases, with 18 bases between the two germline ends. Germline V gives CDR1 SGHNT, CDR2 YENEEA. CDR3 bases: TGTGCCAGCAGCTCGATAGCCGGGACCCCCCACGAGCAGTACTTC. Protein sequence: CASSSIAGTPHEQYF.

This clonotype was observed at least ten times. Since the library was made to target alpha chains, this beta chain is a stray read and its abundance is not meaningful. The rearrangement uses TRBV7-2 and TRBJ2-1; 9 positions agree with TRBD2. The trim removed 7 bases at V and 6 bases at J, leaving 7 bases unmatched. Germline-derived CDR1 and CDR2 are SGHTA and FQGNSA. CDR3 size: 14 residues. The chain's CDR3 is CASTAGGGSNEQFF. The CDR3, as DNA: TGTGCCAGCACCGCGGGGGGGGGAAGCAATGAGCAGTTCTTC.

In this sample, this clonotype turned up many times. This beta chain is an off-target read within a library intended for alpha chains, so its frequency means little. The chain carries TRBV20-1 and TRBJ1-1, with 9 nucleotides matching TRBD1. Germline lookup yields CDR1 DFQATT and CDR2 SNEGSKA (reference sequence). CDR3 size: 13 residues. Unmatched junction bases numbered 5, after V lost 4 bases and J lost 5 bases. The CDR3 DNA is TGCAGTGCTAACAGGGGGCAGGGGACTGAAGCTTTCTTT. Residues: CSANRGQGTEAFF.

This clonotype was observed at least ten times. This beta chain appears as a stray read in a library generated for alpha chains; its size is not informative. The chain combines TRBV13 with TRBJ2-3; D tentatively reads TRBD1 or TRBD2 (6 bases each). The CDR3 extends over 17 amino acids. V gave up 0 bases and J gave up 0 bases, with 13 bases separating them. Germline loops: CDR1 PRHDT, CDR2 FYEKMQ (reference sequence). This chain's CDR3 is CASSLGLTGASTDTQYF. CDR3 DNA: TGTGCCAGCAGCTTAGGCCTAACGGGGGCTAGCACAGATACGCAGTATTTT.

Ten or more counts support this clonotype. This beta chain slipped into a library made for alpha chains as a stray read, so its size is not meaningful. V usage is TRBV27 and J usage is TRBJ2-2; D is possibly TRBD1 or TRBD2 (7 bases each). CDR3 size: 15 residues. Germline values: CDR1 MNHEY, CDR2 SMNVEV (reference sequence). Trimming stripped 6 bases from V and 7 bases from J, with 18 bases between. CDR3 residues: CASSRNQGGVGELFF. CDR3 nucleotide sequence: TGTGCCAGCAGCCGAAATCAGGGGGGGGTCGGGGAGCTGTTTTTT.

A note on this clonotype: This beta chain is an off-target read within a library intended for alpha chains, so its frequency means little. V gene TRBV6-5 combines with J gene TRBJ2-7, with TRBD2 matching over 7 bases. CDR1 and CDR2 from the germline V gene are MNHEY and SVGAGI. The CDR3 is 16 amino acids. J gave up 5 bases and V 0 bases, and 10 bases lay outside the gene matches. Here the CDR3 reads CASSYSIWEGRNEQYF. The CDR3 coding sequence is TGTGCCAGCAGTTACTCGATCTGGGAGGGCCGTAACGAGCAGTACTTC.

Points on this clonotype: A library made for alpha chains picked up this beta chain off target, so its size means little. V is TRBV9 and J is TRBJ2-1; D remains unclear. In germline, CDR1 is SGDLS, CDR2 YYNGEE. Trimming stripped 3 bases from V and 12 bases from J, with 16 bases between. The CDR3 sequence is 13 residues long. CDR3 DNA sequence: TGTGCCAGCAGCGCCGCTAGTGATTCGGGGCAGTTCTTC. Encoded protein: CASSAASDSGQFF.

This clonotype was found many times. With the library built for alpha chains, this beta chain is off target and its frequency is not meaningful. The chain couples TRBV27 to TRBJ1-2, with TRBD1 matching 9 bases. The junction had 21 bases not matched to a gene; V was cut back by 5 bases and J by 8 bases. Germline CDR1 MNHEY, CDR2 SMNVEV (reference sequence). This CDR3 is 18 amino acids long. The chain's CDR3 is CASSAIQGAEIWAAGYTF. In DNA form, the CDR3 reads TGTGCCAGCAGTGCAATACAGGGGGCAGAAATCTGGGCCGCGGGCTACACCTTC.

This clonotype was found many times. Because the library targeted alpha chains, this beta chain is an off-target read whose size means little. V and J are TRBV29-1 and TRBJ1-1; no clear D. Per the germline V gene, CDR1 is SQVTM and CDR2 is ANQGSEA. The germline V and J ends were trimmed by 4 bases and 4 bases, with 13 bases remaining between them. The CDR3 has 13 residues. The CDR3 sequence: CSVVKGLSTEAFF. CDR3 coding DNA: TGCAGCGTTGTGAAAGGGTTGAGCACTGAAGCTTTCTTT. The variable domain in full, with the rest retrieved from reference TRBV29-1 and TRBJ1-1, is SAVISQKPSRDICQRGTSLTIQCQVDSQVTMMFWYRQQPGQSLTLIATANQGSEATYESGFVIDKFPISRPNLTFSTLTVSNMSPEDSSIYLCSVVKGLSTEAFFGQGTRLTVV.

This clonotype counts as medium-sized (0.01 to 0.1%). For a library built for alpha chains, this beta chain is a stray read; little rests on its size. This chain uses TRBV5-6 with TRBJ2-7, with unresolved D. Trimming removed 2 bases from V and 0 bases from J, with 6 bases in between. Germline CDR1 reads SGHDT; CDR2 reads YYEEEE. The CDR3 spans 13 residues. The CDR3 DNA reads TGTGCCAGCAGCTTCGGATCCTCCTACGAGCAGTACTTC. Its translation is CASSFGSSYEQYF.

This clonotype was picked up many times. As an off-target read in a library built for alpha chains, this beta chain has a frequency of little significance. The J gene is TRBJ2-7, the V gene TRBV6-6, with unresolved D. Deletions cut 0 bases from V and 2 bases from J, with 8 bases between. The CDR3 has 14 residues. Germline V gene lookup returns CDR1 MNHNY and CDR2 SVGAGI (reference sequence). The chain's CDR3 is CASSYSRDAYEQYF. The CDR3 DNA sequence: TGTGCCAGCAGTTACTCTAGAGATGCCTACGAGCAGTACTTC.

There are many counts of this clonotype. This beta chain is a stray read from a library made for alpha chains; its abundance is not meaningful. The chain carries TRBV12-3 or TRBV12-4 and TRBJ2-1, with 8 bases aligning to TRBD2. The ends lost 3 bases at V and 9 bases at J; junction bases unmatched: 7. The CDR3 totals 14 residues. The CDR3 DNA reads as TGTGCCAGCAGTTTGCAAGCGGGAGTGGCTGAGCAGTTCTTC. As protein: CASSLQAGVAEQFF.

The table lists this clonotype with many counts. This beta chain is an unintended read in a library built for alpha chains; its size means little. The chain recombines TRBV10-3 with TRBJ2-2, with 7 bases aligning to TRBD1. CDR1 is ENHRY, CDR2 SYGVKD, per germline. The CDR3 length is 15 residues. The V gene end was trimmed by 7 bases and the J gene end by 1 base; junction bases not matched to a gene: 6. CDR3 sequence: CAINLGQQNTGELFF. CDR3 sequence (DNA): TGTGCCATCAACCTGGGACAGCAGAACACCGGGGAGCTGTTTTTT.

This clonotype is deemed medium-sized. This beta chain represents an off-target read in a library built for alpha chains; its size is of limited meaning. The chain couples TRBV12-3 or TRBV12-4 to TRBJ1-2; D not resolved. Trimming removed 6 bases at V and 0 bases at J, with 8 bases between. This CDR3 is 13 amino acids long. CDR3 sequence (DNA): TGTGCCAGCAGCACGGGATCTAACTATGGCTACACCTTC. Its protein product is CASSTGSNYGYTF.

This clonotype has at least ten counts. This beta chain appears as a stray read in a library generated for alpha chains; its size is not informative. The rearrangement joins TRBV15 to TRBJ2-3; unclear D gene. Per germline, CDR1 LNHNV and CDR2 YYDKDF (reference sequence). This CDR3 is 14 amino acids long. V was shortened by 0 bases and J by 5 bases, with 9 bases between the two germline ends. CDR3 coding DNA: TGTGCCACCAGCAGAGATCAAGGACGAGATACGCAGTATTTT. It is translated as CATSRDQGRDTQYF.

This clonotype was seen many times. This beta chain is a stray read from a library made for alpha chains; its abundance is not meaningful. J is TRBJ2-1 and V is TRBV20-1; 14 nucleotides align to TRBD2. The CDR3 is made up of 15 amino acids. Germline V gene sequence: CDR1 DFQATT, CDR2 SNEGSKA (reference sequence). V shed 6 bases and J 9 bases; nucleotides not matched to a gene: 10. The CDR3 reads CSANPGTSGSFEQFF. The CDR3 DNA follows: TGCAGTGCAAACCCCGGGACTAGCGGGAGTTTTGAGCAGTTCTTC.

This clonotype showed up many times. This beta chain is off target for a library built for alpha chains, so its abundance means little. The chain carries TRBV3-1 and TRBJ1-2; D gene unclear. Germline CDR1 is LGHDT and CDR2 is YNNKEL (reference sequence). CDR3 size: 13 residues. Trimming removed 4 bases from V and 0 bases from J, with 6 bases in between. The CDR3 loop reads CASSPHANYGYTF. CDR3 DNA: TGTGCCAGCAGCCCCCATGCTAACTATGGCTACACCTTC.

This clonotype was observed at least ten times. Since the library was made to target alpha chains, this beta chain is a stray read and its abundance is not meaningful. The V gene is TRBV4-1, the J gene TRBJ1-2; TRBD1 is a possible D gene (5 bases). This CDR3 spans 18 amino acids. Trimming pared 0 bases from V and 0 bases from J, leaving 17 bases between. Germline V gene sequence: CDR1 MGHRA, CDR2 YSYEKL. Here the CDR3 reads CASSQDYRDPDTNYGYTF. The CDR3 DNA is TGCGCCAGCAGCCAAGATTACCGGGACCCTGACACTAACTATGGCTACACCTTC.

In this sample, this clonotype turned up many times. The junction shows a germline mismatch at one end, possibly a read error. The library was designed around alpha chains, so this beta chain is a stray read whose abundance carries little weight. This chain joins TRBV7-7 and TRBJ2-5; D is ambiguous. Germline loops: CDR1 SSHAT, CDR2 FNYEAQ (reference sequence). The CDR3 sequence is 15 residues long. CDR3 protein: CASSLAPDRQETQYF. As DNA, the CDR3 is TGTGCTAGCAGCTTAGCCCCGGATCGGCAAGAGACCCAGTACTTC. Looking up the rest from reference TRBV7-7 and TRBJ2-5 gives the full variable domain: GAGVSQSPRYKVTKRGQDVTLRCDPISSHATLYWYQQALGQGPEFLTYFNYEAQPDKSGLPSDRFSAERPEGSISTLTIQRTEQRDSAMYRCASSLAPDRQETQYFGPGTRLLVL.

This clonotype occurred many times. Found in a library prepared for alpha chains, this beta chain is an off-target read, and its abundance has little meaning. The rearrangement links TRBV27 to TRBJ2-5, with 7 bases fitting TRBD2. The ends lost 2 bases at V and 4 bases at J; junction bases unmatched: 7. CDR1 is MNHEY, CDR2 SMNVEV, per germline (reference sequence). The CDR3 runs 15 residues. CDR3 region: CASSLVAGASETQYF. The DNA of the CDR3 is TGTGCCAGCAGTTTAGTAGCGGGCGCCTCAGAGACCCAGTACTTC.

This clonotype has only a few counts. As an off-target read in a library built for alpha chains, this beta chain has a frequency of little significance. This chain connects TRBV6-1 to TRBJ2-5; 14 bases are shared with TRBD2. The CDR3 has 17 residues. The V gene end was trimmed by 4 bases and the J gene end by 2 bases; junction bases not matched to a gene: 6. The germline V gene encodes CDR1 MNHNS and CDR2 SASEGT. The CDR3 nucleotides read TGTGCCAGCAGTGCTGGGACTAGCGGGAGAGGGCAAGAGACCCAGTACTTC. This codes for CASSAGTSGRGQETQYF.

This clonotype has at least ten counts. Since it is a stray read in a library aimed at alpha chains, this beta chain has a size that is not meaningful. The chain recombines TRBV3-1 with TRBJ2-3, with 9 bases that match TRBD2. J was trimmed by 1 base and V by 3 bases; bases with no gene match: 5. The CDR3 is 16 residues long. Germline V gives CDR1 LGHDT, CDR2 YNNKEL (reference sequence). CDR3 nucleotide sequence: TGTGCCAGCAGCCACGTAGCGGGAGATGGCACAGATACGCAGTATTTT. This sequence encodes CASSHVAGDGTDTQYF.

Judged by abundance, this clonotype is medium-sized. For a library built for alpha chains, this beta chain is a stray read; little rests on its size. The J gene is TRBJ2-7, the V gene TRBV10-3, with 11 bases lining up with TRBD2. The length of the CDR3 is 15 residues. V shed 3 bases, J shed 4 bases, and the junction held 5 bases outside the gene matches. Germline V gene sequence: CDR1 ENHRY, CDR2 SYGVKD. CDR3 sequence: CAISDSGRAMYEQYF. DNA of the CDR3: TGTGCCATCAGTGATAGCGGGAGGGCCATGTACGAGCAGTACTTC.

This clonotype appeared many times. In a library made to pick up alpha chains, this beta chain is a stray read with a size that means little. The V and J genes are TRBV5-1 and TRBJ2-1, with 10 positions matching TRBD1. Germline CDR1 is SGHRS and CDR2 is YFSETQ. The V segment lost 4 bases and the J segment 6 bases; nucleotides outside the gene matches: 4. The CDR3 spans 14 residues. The CDR3 DNA reads as TGCGCCAGCAGCATATGGACAGGGGGCAATGAGCAGTTCTTC. It encodes CASSIWTGGNEQFF. Complete variable domain (other parts from reference TRBV5-1 and TRBJ2-1): KAGVTQTPRYLIKTRGQQVTLSCSPISGHRSVSWYQQTPGQGLQFLFEYFSETQRNKGNFPGRFSGRQFSNSRSEMNVSTLELGDSALYLCASSIWTGGNEQFFGPGTRLTVL.

This clonotype has ten or more counts. Because the library targeted alpha chains, this beta chain is an off-target read whose size means little. Here the CDR3 reads CASSLNPSQETQYF. The DNA of the CDR3 is TGCGCCAGCAGCTTAAACCCATCGCAAGAGACCCAGTACTTC. The rearrangement links TRBV5-1 to TRBJ2-5; D gene ambiguous. The CDR3 has 14 residues. Germline V gives CDR1 SGHRS, CDR2 YFSETQ. Trimming removed 2 bases from V and 2 bases from J, with 10 bases in between. The full variable domain, in which reference TRBV5-1 and TRBJ2-5 provide the parts outside the CDR3, is KAGVTQTPRYLIKTRGQQVTLSCSPISGHRSVSWYQQTPGQGLQFLFEYFSETQRNKGNFPGRFSGRQFSNSRSEMNVSTLELGDSALYLCASSLNPSQETQYFGPGTRLLVL.

This clonotype was seen ten or more times. Little can be read into the size of this beta chain, an off-target read in a library designed for alpha chains. The rearrangement uses TRBV20-1 and TRBJ2-7; 9 positions agree with TRBD1. There are 14 residues in the CDR3. From germline, CDR1 is DFQATT and CDR2 SNEGSKA (reference sequence). V lost 4 bases and J lost 0; bases outside the gene matches: 4. The CDR3 coding sequence is TGCAGTGCTATACCGGGACAGGGCTCCTACGAGCAGTACTTC. This translates into CSAIPGQGSYEQYF.

There are many counts of this clonotype. A library made for alpha chains picked up this beta chain off target, so its size means little. The chain carries TRBV12-3 or TRBV12-4 and TRBJ2-1, with a weak D call TRBD1 (7 bases). The ends were cut back, 5 bases at V and 5 bases at J, with 13 bases in the middle. CDR3 length: 14 amino acids. Here the CDR3 DNA reads TGTGCCAGCAGTCGGACAGGAGGGGACAATGAGCAGTTCTTC. It specifies CASSRTGGDNEQFF.

Ten or more counts support this clonotype. Because the library targeted alpha chains, this beta chain is an off-target read whose size means little. V is TRBV6-5 and J is TRBJ1-2; 9 bases are a match to TRBD1. J gave up 6 bases and V 3 bases, and 5 bases lay outside the gene matches. Germline loops: CDR1 MNHEY, CDR2 SVGAGI. The CDR3 spans 14 residues. CDR3 in amino acids: CASSYWGQGDGYTF. The CDR3 DNA sequence: TGTGCCAGCAGTTATTGGGGACAGGGAGATGGCTACACCTTC.

Many counts were recorded for this clonotype. This beta chain represents an off-target read in a library built for alpha chains; its size is of limited meaning. The chain is built from TRBV11-3 and TRBJ2-5; D is unresolved. CDR1 is SGHNT, CDR2 YENEEA, per germline. The CDR3 consists of 13 residues. The V end lost 7 bases, the J end lost 2 bases, and 11 bases lay between the germline ends. CDR3 nucleotide sequence: TGTGCCAGCACGTCGGAGACGCAAGAGACCCAGTACTTC. This codes for CASTSETQETQYF.

This clonotype was detected ten times or more. This beta chain was picked up by a library intended for alpha chains and is off target, so its count carries little meaning. This sequence joins TRBV20-1 and TRBJ2-3, with 12 nucleotides matching TRBD2. Germline V gene lookup returns CDR1 DFQATT and CDR2 SNEGSKA (reference sequence). CDR3 length: 15 amino acids. The V segment lost 2 bases and the J segment 9 bases; nucleotides outside the gene matches: 9. The CDR3, as DNA: TGCAGTGCTAGATCCCCGACTAGCGGGAGTTACACGCAGTATTTT. Residues: CSARSPTSGSYTQYF.